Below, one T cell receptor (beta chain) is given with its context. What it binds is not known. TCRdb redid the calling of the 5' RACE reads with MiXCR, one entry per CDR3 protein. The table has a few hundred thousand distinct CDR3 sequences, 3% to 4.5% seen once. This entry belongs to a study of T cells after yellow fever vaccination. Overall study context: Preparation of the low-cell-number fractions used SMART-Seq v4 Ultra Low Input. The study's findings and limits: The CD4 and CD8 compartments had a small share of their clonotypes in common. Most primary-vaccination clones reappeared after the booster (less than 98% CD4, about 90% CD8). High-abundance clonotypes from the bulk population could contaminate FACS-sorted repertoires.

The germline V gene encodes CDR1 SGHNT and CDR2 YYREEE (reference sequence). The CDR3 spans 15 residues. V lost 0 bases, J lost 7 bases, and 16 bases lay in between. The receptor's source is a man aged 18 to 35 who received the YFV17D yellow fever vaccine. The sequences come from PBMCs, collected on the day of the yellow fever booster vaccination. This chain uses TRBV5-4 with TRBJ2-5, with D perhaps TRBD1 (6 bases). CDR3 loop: CASSLARQVLTTQYF. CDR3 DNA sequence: TGTGCCAGCAGCTTGGCCAGACAGGTCCTGACGACCCAGTACTTC.